This is a list of T cell receptor beta chains from one sample in a study of post-analysis software for immune sequencing data. TCRdb re-called the PCR reads through MiXCR, storing one row per CDR3 protein. The data contain 350,000 to 450,000 distinct CDR3 sequences, approximately 33% of them singletons. The material sequenced was blood. All receptors derive from a girl under 18 with multiple sclerosis. Both conserved end residues are part of each CDR3. Each record gives: J gene, V gene, clone size, D gene, CDR3 DNA, CDR3 protein. D genes are given only for firm matches. Rows may omit the clone size; those that give it use once, few, many or a size class.

J: TRBJ2-1
V: TRBV7-2
size: NA
D: TRBD2
DNA: TGTGCCAGCAGCCGAAACAGAGAGCGGGGGGGCTGGTATGAGCAGTTCTTC
CDR3: CASSRNRERGGWYEQFF

J: TRBJ2-5
V: TRBV7-8
size: NA
D: NA
DNA: TGTGTCAGCATCCAATCCCGCTTACAAGAGACCCAGTACTTC
CDR3: CVSIQSRLQETQYF

J: TRBJ1-6
V: TRBV6-6
size: NA
D: NA
DNA: TGTGCCAGCAGTTACTCTCAAGGGCGCTCCTATAATTCACCCCTCCACTTT
CDR3: CASSYSQGRSYNSPLHF

J: TRBJ2-7
V: TRBV10-3
size: NA
D: TRBD1
DNA: TGTGCCATCAGTGATCCCGGGACAGTTTACGACGAGCAGTACTTC
CDR3: CAISDPGTVYDEQYF

J: TRBJ2-1
V: TRBV4-3
size: many
D: NA
DNA: TGCGCCAGCAGCCCAACCCTCTTACACAGATATGAGCAGTTCTTC
CDR3: CASSPTLLHRYEQFF

J: TRBJ2-1
V: TRBV11-1
size: NA
D: TRBD1
DNA: TGTGCCAGCAGCGCTAGTCGTCCAGGGGGCTCGAATGAGCAGTTCTTC
CDR3: CASSASRPGGSNEQFF

J: TRBJ1-2
V: TRBV5-1
size: NA
D: NA
DNA: TGCGCCAGCAGCTTTGATCCGGGGGCTAACTATGGCTACACCTTC
CDR3: CASSFDPGANYGYTF

J: TRBJ2-7
V: TRBV4-1
size: few
D: NA
DNA: TGCGCCAGCAGCCAAGATAGTTCCCCTAGCAGCGAGCAGTACTTC
CDR3: CASSQDSSPSSEQYF

J: TRBJ2-7
V: TRBV6-2/TRBV6-3
size: few
D: NA
DNA: TGTGCCAGCAGGGTTCCCTACACCTACGAGCAGTACTTC
CDR3: CASRVPYTYEQYF

J: TRBJ2-1
V: TRBV4-1
size: NA
D: NA
DNA: TGCGCCAGCAGCCAAGATCCTAGGCATGAGCAGTTCTTC
CDR3: CASSQDPRHEQFF

J: TRBJ1-1
V: TRBV6-9
size: NA
D: NA
DNA: TGTGCCAGCAGAGGGAAAATGAACACTGAAGCTTTCTTT
CDR3: CASRGKMNTEAFF

J: TRBJ2-1
V: TRBV3-1
size: few
D: NA
DNA: TGTGCCAGCAGCCAAGCGGGCTCATGGATTGAGCAGTTCTTC
CDR3: CASSQAGSWIEQFF

J: TRBJ2-7
V: TRBV27
size: few
D: NA
DNA: TGTGCCAGCAGTTTATCGTCCCTCTACGAGCAGTACTTC
CDR3: CASSLSSLYEQYF

J: TRBJ1-2
V: TRBV2
size: NA
D: TRBD1
DNA: TGTGCCAGCACCCCCGGGACAGGGGACTATGGCTACACCTTC
CDR3: CASTPGTGDYGYTF

J: TRBJ2-5
V: TRBV20-1
size: few
D: NA
DNA: TGCAGTGCTAGAGGGGGAGGGGGGGGCAGACAAGAGACCCAGTACTTC
CDR3: CSARGGGGGRQETQYF

J: TRBJ2-7
V: TRBV11-2
size: few
D: NA
DNA: TGTGCCAGCAGCCCACTAAAGGGGAGCTACGAGCAGTACTTC
CDR3: CASSPLKGSYEQYF

J: TRBJ1-5
V: TRBV6-2/TRBV6-3
size: NA
D: TRBD1
DNA: TGTGCCAGCAGTGCTACCCGCGGACAGGGCTATCAGCCCCAGCATTTT
CDR3: CASSATRGQGYQPQHF

J: TRBJ2-1
V: TRBV29-1
size: NA
D: TRBD2
DNA: TGCAGCGTTGAGCACCGGGAGGATGAGCAGTTCTTC
CDR3: CSVEHREDEQFF

J: TRBJ2-7
V: TRBV20-1
size: NA
D: TRBD1
DNA: TGCAGTGCTAAGAGAGGTTCCGGGACAGGGCCCTACGAGCAGTACTTC
CDR3: CSAKRGSGTGPYEQYF

J: TRBJ1-2
V: TRBV20-1
size: NA
D: NA
DNA: TGCAGTGCTAGTAAATGGGGCGGCGCTAACTATGGCTACACCTTC
CDR3: CSASKWGGANYGYTF